A selection of T cell receptor beta chains follows, all from one sample in a study of blood T cells in healthy people across ages. MiXCR was run by TCRdb on the 5' RACE reads, yielding one entry per CDR3 protein. The data contain fewer than 800,000 distinct CDR3 sequences, around 21% of them singletons. Material: blood. The receptor source for this set is a man in his 70s in good health. CDR3s include the opening cysteine and the closing phenylalanine or tryptophan. A D gene is named only where the DNA matches it firmly. Part of the rows lack a size; the others show once, few, many or a class for expanded clones.

TRBJ2-2,-,few,TRBV7-2,13,TGTGCCAGCAGCTTTCGGAGAACCGGGGAGCTGTTTTTT,CASSFRRTGELFF
TRBJ2-3,-,-,TRBV5-1,14,TGCGCCAGCAGCTTGTTTGTTTCGACAGATACGCAGTATTTT,CASSLFVSTDTQYF
TRBJ1-6,-,-,TRBV20-1,13,TGCAGTGCGAGGACACCGGACCATTCACCCCTCCACTTT,CSARTPDHSPLHF
TRBJ2-7,-,many,TRBV3-1,13,TGTGCCAGCAGTTCTAGGAGGGCAGGTGAGCAGTACTTC,CASSSRRAGEQYF
TRBJ2-7,-,many,TRBV4-2,16,TGTGCCAGCAGCCAAGGGCTAATCATTCGCTCCTACGAGCAGTACTTC,CASSQGLIIRSYEQYF
TRBJ2-7,TRBD1,few,TRBV28,15,TGTGCCAGCAGGATTGGACAGGGAATTTCCTACGAGCAGTACTTC,CASRIGQGISYEQYF
TRBJ1-4,-,few,TRBV28,14,TGTGCCAGCAGTCCCGCCCGACCTGATGAAAAACTGTTTTTT,CASSPARPDEKLFF
TRBJ2-3,TRBD2,-,TRBV9,16,TGTGCCAGCAGCGTAGATCTAGCGGGATTCCCAGATACGCAGTATTTT,CASSVDLAGFPDTQYF
TRBJ2-5,-,few,TRBV2,11,TGTGCCAGCCTAATTATAGAGACCCAGTACTTC,CASLIIETQYF
TRBJ1-2,-,few,TRBV7-9,13,TGTGCCAGCAGCTTAGGTACTCTTGATGGCTACACCTTC,CASSLGTLDGYTF